The subject of this entry is one T cell receptor (beta chain). The antigen is undetermined. The data originate from a study of shared clonotypes between healthy human individuals. Study-wide results and caveats: The study sampled only blood, and tissue repertoires likely differ.

From germline, CDR1 is MDHEN and CDR2 SYDVKM. Trimming took 7 bases from V and 3 from J, leaving 19 bases between them. The CDR3 covers 16 residues. For each subset, genomic DNA was distributed in equal portions over several immunoSEQ plates. Unsorted PBMC DNA went through sequencing on ten immunoSEQ deep assay plates. Per the original data handling: Quality scores were absent from the junction-only immunoSEQ sequences, so filtering differed. The table came from immunoSEQ multiplex PCR; TCRdb's copy has only in-frame clones and leaves some out. V, J and clone size are taken as reported in that table, and D and trimming were inferred from the DNA itself. The table includes about 490,000 clones, 76% detected once.

The chain combines TRBV28 with TRBJ1-5; no firm D call. This clonotype originated in a woman between 40 and 55 years old in good health. Some clones in this sample may be carry-over from other donors' samples. Sequenced sample: PBMCs. CDR3 amino acids: CASISVDGLYNQPQHF. The DNA of the CDR3 is TGTGCCAGCATTTCGGTGGACGGTCTCTACAATCAGCCCCAGCATTTT.